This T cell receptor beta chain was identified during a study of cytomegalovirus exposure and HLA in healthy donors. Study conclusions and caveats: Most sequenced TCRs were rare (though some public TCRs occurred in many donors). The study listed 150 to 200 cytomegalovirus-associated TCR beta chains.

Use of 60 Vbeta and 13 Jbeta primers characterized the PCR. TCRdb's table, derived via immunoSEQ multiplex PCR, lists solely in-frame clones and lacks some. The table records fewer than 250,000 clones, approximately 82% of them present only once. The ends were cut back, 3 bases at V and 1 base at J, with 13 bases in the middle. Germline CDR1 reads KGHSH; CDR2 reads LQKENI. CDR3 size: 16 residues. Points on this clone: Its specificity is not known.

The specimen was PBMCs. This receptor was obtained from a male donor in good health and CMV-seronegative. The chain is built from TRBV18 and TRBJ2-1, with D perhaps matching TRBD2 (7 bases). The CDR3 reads CASSPSRGGSYNEQFF. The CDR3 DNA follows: TGTGCCAGCTCACCCTCAAGGGGGGGTTCCTACAATGAGCAGTTCTTC.